This T cell receptor (beta chain) was profiled in a study of vaccination and CD4 T cells after COVID-19. With the Oncomine TCR Beta short-read assay, DNA from cultured CD4+ T cells was sequenced. TCRdb passed the PCR reads through MiXCR, listing each CDR3 protein once. The table includes over 9,000 distinct CDR3 sequences, approximately 57% detected once. Details on this clonotype: Its antigen remains unknown.

Stated treatment: approximately nine-day PBMC culture with coronavirus spike peptide pools or control peptides (ViraFEST assay). Sequencing was performed on CD4+ T cells from blood, cultured in vitro. This TCR derives from a human donor who had recovered from COVID-19.

DNA of the CDR3: TGTGCCAGCAGTTACTCGCGCGCCTACGAGCAGTACTTC. Its protein product is CASSYSRAYEQYF. The J gene is TRBJ2-7, the V gene TRBV6-5; D uncertain. Deletions cut 0 bases from V and 2 bases from J, with 5 bases between. This CDR3 has 13 amino acids. Germline V gives CDR1 MNHEY, CDR2 SVGAGI.